A single sample gave rise to the 18 T cell receptor beta chains below, sequenced in a study of blood T cell repertoires in COVID-19 (dated by TCRdb to the early 2020s). The method was the immunoSEQ multiplex PCR assay. TCRdb took this table from immuneACCESS and kept in-frame rearrangements with V and J called. Such tables lack part of the clones; where checked against another copy, unresolved V genes explain under half of the gap, and the rest is unexplained. The sample has fewer than 40,000 clones on record, 90% to 95% of them singletons. About a tenth of the sample is held by the ten biggest clonotypes. The sample taken for sequencing was peripheral blood. Every receptor here comes from a human donor with active COVID-19. The donor label of this sample is uncertain.

The chain uses TRBV5-5 and TRBJ2-1; 9 bases match TRBD1. Germline trimming cut 4 bases from V and 7 bases from J; bases unmatched to any gene: 6. There are 14 residues in the CDR3. Germline CDR1 reads SGHKS; CDR2 reads YYEKEE (reference sequence). The CDR3 sequence: CASSSYRGRNEQFF. The CDR3, as DNA: TGTGCCAGCAGCAGCTACAGGGGGCGAAATGAGCAGTTCTTC. Full variable domain (outside the CDR3, taken from reference TRBV5-5 and TRBJ2-1): DAGVTQSPTHLIKTRGQQVTLRCSPISGHKSVSWYQQVLGQGPQFIFQYYEKEERGRGNFPDRFSARQFPNYSSELNVNALLLGDSALYLCASSSYRGRNEQFFGPGTRLTVL.

V and J are TRBV15 and TRBJ2-3, with TRBD2 matching 7 bases. From germline, CDR1 is LNHNV and CDR2 YYDKDF (reference sequence). The CDR3 is made up of 11 amino acids. J gave up 7 bases and V 8 bases, and 3 bases lay outside the gene matches. The CDR3 spells CATGGTNTQYF. The CDR3 DNA follows: TGTGCCACCGGAGGGACTAATACGCAGTATTTT. Full variable domain (remainder filled in from reference TRBV15 and TRBJ2-3): DAMVIQNPRYQVTQFGKPVTLSCSQTLNHNVMYWYQQKSSQAPKLLFHYYDKDFNNEADTPDNFQSRRPNTSFCFLDIRSPGLGDTAMYLCATGGTNTQYFGPGTRLTVL.

This clone was seen only once. V and J are TRBV4-3 and TRBJ1-5; 8 nucleotides line up with TRBD1. Germline CDR1 is LGHNA and CDR2 is YSLEER. The CDR3 is 15 residues long. Trimming took 1 base from V and 4 from J; bases not matched to a gene: 3. The CDR3 is CASSQVTGGNQPQHF. In DNA form, the CDR3 reads TGCGCCAGCAGCCAAGTAACAGGGGGGAATCAGCCCCAGCATTTT.

This clone was picked up a small number of times. The chain combines TRBV5-1 with TRBJ2-7, with a possible D match to TRBD1 (6 bases). CDR1 is SGHRS and CDR2 is YFSETQ in the germline V gene. V was trimmed by 0 bases and J by 2 bases, leaving 9 bases between them. This CDR3 is built from 14 residues. The CDR3 coding sequence is TGCGCCAGCAGCTTGGGGGACAATACCTACGAGCAGTACTTC. This sequence encodes CASSLGDNTYEQYF.

J is TRBJ2-7 and V is TRBV21-1; the table's D call of TRBD2 was not tested on the DNA. TRBV21-1 is reported as a pseudogene. CDR3 length equals 12 residues. The CDR3 reads CASGRRGYEQYF. The CDR3 bases are TGTGCCAGCGGGAGGAGGGGCTACGAGCAGTACTTC.

This chain joins TRBV5-4 and TRBJ2-7, with 7 bases matching TRBD1. Germline CDR1 reads SGHNT; CDR2 reads YYREEE (reference sequence). The length of the CDR3 is 14 residues. Germline trimming cut 0 bases from V and 0 bases from J; bases unmatched to any gene: 0. In DNA form, the CDR3 reads TGTGCCAGCAGCTTGGGACAGGGCTCCTACGAGCAGTACTTC. This codes for CASSLGQGSYEQYF.

This sequence joins TRBV7-3 and TRBJ1-2; maybe TRBD1 (6 bases). Trimming stripped 5 bases from V and 3 bases from J, with 10 bases between. The CDR3 has 13 residues. CDR1 SGHTA and CDR2 FQGTGA come from the germline V gene. CDR3 in amino acids: CASSPNRDYGYTF. The DNA for the CDR3 is TGTGCCAGCAGCCCTAACAGGGACTATGGCTACACCTTC.

V usage is TRBV27 and J usage is TRBJ1-3; perhaps TRBD1 as D (5 bases). Germline CDR1 is MNHEY and CDR2 is SMNVEV (reference sequence). The CDR3 is 14 residues long. Trimming took off 3 bases at V and 2 bases at J, with 8 bases between the two ends. This chain's CDR3 is CASSLGQTGNTIYF. The CDR3 DNA reads TGTGCCAGCAGTTTGGGGCAGACTGGAAACACCATATATTTT.

Written as DNA, the CDR3 is TGTGCCACCACCGGGAAGGGGGCAGGCCACTCCTACGAGCAGTACTTC. It codes for CATTGKGAGHSYEQYF. The chain couples TRBV24-1 to TRBJ2-7, with 7 positions matching TRBD1. Germline V gene sequence: CDR1 KGHDR, CDR2 SFDVKD. V gave up 8 bases and J gave up 0 bases; unmatched junction bases: 12. This CDR3 has 16 amino acids.

This chain uses TRBV19 with TRBJ1-4, with D unclear. Germline CDR1 LNHDA, CDR2 SQIVND (reference sequence). The CDR3 runs 17 residues. With 0 bases removed from V and 8 bases from J, the gap between germline ends came to 19 bases. CDR3 loop: CASSIDRGWQQREKLFF. In DNA, the CDR3 is TGTGCCAGTAGTATAGATCGTGGTTGGCAGCAGCGGGAAAAACTGTTTTTT.

This clone was seen only once. The chain links TRBV27 to TRBJ1-2; tentative D call: TRBD1 (5 bases). V lost 3 bases and J 2 bases, leaving 16 bases between the germline ends. This CDR3 spans 16 amino acids. Germline assignment: CDR1 MNHEY and CDR2 SMNVEV (reference sequence). CDR3 nucleotide sequence: TGTGCCAGCAGTTTGGGTGACGGCAGGGTAAACTATGGCTACACCTTC. This translates into CASSLGDGRVNYGYTF.

The chain recombines TRBV18 with TRBJ1-5; 8 bases are a match to TRBD1. The length of the CDR3 is 16 residues. Trimming removed 5 bases from V and 0 bases from J; junction bases left unmatched: 6. Germline values: CDR1 KGHSH, CDR2 LQKENI. DNA of the CDR3: TGTGCCAGCTCATGGGGACAGGCGGATAGCAATCAGCCCCAGCATTTT. Its protein is CASSWGQADSNQPQHF.

Here the CDR3 DNA reads TGTGCCAGCAGAACTAGCGGGGGGGCTTACAATGAGCAGTTCTTC. Protein product: CASRTSGGAYNEQFF. V gene TRBV6-5 combines with J gene TRBJ2-1; TRBD2 aligns across 13 bases. The CDR3 consists of 15 residues. Germline V gives CDR1 MNHEY, CDR2 SVGAGI. V shed 6 bases, J shed 4 bases, and the junction held 3 bases outside the gene matches.

This sequence joins TRBV6-2 or TRBV6-3 and TRBJ1-2; no reliable D call. The V gene lost 3 bases and the J gene lost 1 base, with 6 bases spanning the gap. This CDR3 has 13 residues. CDR1 and CDR2 (germline): MNHEY, SVGEGT. This CDR3 reads CASSYGRNYGYTF. CDR3 nucleotides: TGTGCCAGCAGTTATGGGCGTAACTATGGCTACACCTTC.

The rearrangement uses TRBV25-1 and TRBJ2-5; 8 bases align to TRBD2. The CDR3 is 16 residues long. CDR1 MGHDK and CDR2 SYGVNS come from the germline V gene. The V segment lost 3 bases and the J segment 5 bases; nucleotides outside the gene matches: 11. CDR3 nucleotide sequence: TGTGCCAGCAGTGACCCATTTTTGACGGGAGGGGAGACCCAGTACTTC. Its translation is CASSDPFLTGGETQYF.

The rearrangement uses TRBV2 and TRBJ2-1, with TRBD2 identical over 9 bases. The trim removed 8 bases at V and 6 bases at J, leaving 5 bases unmatched. This CDR3 contains 13 residues. Germline V CDR1 and CDR2: SNHLY, FYNNEI. The CDR3 is CASPGTSFNEQFF. The CDR3, as DNA: TGTGCCAGCCCCGGGACTAGCTTCAATGAGCAGTTCTTC.

This chain joins TRBV27 and TRBJ2-5; 11 bases map to TRBD1. Germline-derived CDR1 and CDR2 are MNHEY and SMNVEV (reference sequence). CDR3 size: 15 residues. Losses at the gene ends were 10 bases for V and 4 bases for J; bases not matched to a gene: 11. The DNA of the CDR3 is TGTGCCACCCCCCCGGGACAGGGGGGGAGAGAGACCCAGTACTTC. It is translated as CATPPGQGGRETQYF.

The chain's CDR3 is CASSYSKSGSNEQYF. CDR3 nucleotide sequence: TGTGCCAGCAGTTACTCGAAAAGCGGGAGCAACGAGCAGTACTTC. The chain recombines TRBV6-6 with TRBJ2-7; 8 nucleotides agree with TRBD2. The CDR3 length is 15 residues. V gave up 0 bases and J gave up 5 bases; unmatched junction bases: 6. Per the germline V gene, CDR1 is MNHNY and CDR2 is SVGAGI (reference sequence).